Detailed here is one T cell receptor beta chain. The data were obtained in a study of blood T cells in healthy people across ages. The CDR3 has 15 amino acids. With 1 base clipped from V and 8 bases from J, the junction kept 9 bases outside the gene matches. Germline lookup yields CDR1 SGHRS and CDR2 YFSETQ. Through a sample-barcoded 5' primer and a J-beta primer mix, a second PCR was run for roughly 7 to 11 cycles. In TCRdb, the 5' RACE reads were re-called with MiXCR into one record per CDR3 protein. The repertoire holds about 1,400,000 distinct CDR3 sequences, with roughly 40% as singletons. The material sequenced was blood. This TCR was sampled from a young woman in good health. The rearrangement joins TRBV5-1 to TRBJ1-2; TRBD1 matches 9 bases. The CDR3 reads CASSLTGTGLWGYTF. CDR3 DNA: TGCGCCAGCAGCTTGACCGGGACAGGGCTTTGGGGCTACACCTTC.